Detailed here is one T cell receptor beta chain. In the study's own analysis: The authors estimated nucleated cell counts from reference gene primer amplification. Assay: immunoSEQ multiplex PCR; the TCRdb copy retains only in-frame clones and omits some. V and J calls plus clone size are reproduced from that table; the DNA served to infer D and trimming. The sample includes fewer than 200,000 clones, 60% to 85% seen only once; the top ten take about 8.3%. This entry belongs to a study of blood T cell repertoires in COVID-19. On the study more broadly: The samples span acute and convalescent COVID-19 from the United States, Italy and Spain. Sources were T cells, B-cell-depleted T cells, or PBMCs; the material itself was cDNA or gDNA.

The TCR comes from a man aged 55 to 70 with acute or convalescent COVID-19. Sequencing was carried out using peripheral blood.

The CDR3 DNA sequence: TGTGCCAGCAGCTTCAGGGGTGACGGCTACACCTTC. Encoded protein: CASSFRGDGYTF. The rearrangement uses TRBV11-1 and TRBJ1-2; tentatively, D is TRBD1 (6 bases). The V gene's germline CDR1 is SGHAT and CDR2 FQDESV (reference sequence). The CDR3 has 12 residues. Trimming removed 3 bases from V and 8 bases from J, with 10 bases in between.